This T cell receptor beta chain was sequenced for a study of blood T cell repertoires in COVID-19. At the level of the study: Samples came from the United States, Italy and Spain, spanning acute and convalescent COVID-19.

People in the exposed group encountered a COVID-19 case within 2 weeks before entering the study. Assay: immunoSEQ multiplex PCR; the TCRdb copy retains only in-frame clones and omits some. The repertoire holds 200,000 to 250,000 clones, with approximately 88% as singletons. This clone was recorded only once. Per the germline V gene, CDR1 is MNHEY and CDR2 is SVGAGI. V lost 6 bases and J lost 3, with 6 bases in between. The CDR3 extends over 11 amino acids. This chain uses TRBV6-5 with TRBJ2-7; perhaps TRBD2 as D (6 bases). Sequencing was performed on PBMCs or T cells enriched from blood (not recorded which). The receptor was isolated from a woman in her thirties who had been exposed to COVID-19. In DNA form, the CDR3 reads TGTGCCAGCAGGGACTACTACGAGCAGTACTTC. It codes for CASRDYYEQYF.